This entry describes one TCR beta chain. Its specificity is not known. These data are taken from a study of beta chain features in type 1 diabetes. Study at large: Healthy donors, compared against patients, showed similar age, gender and cell yields. All samples combined gave roughly 100,000,000 sorted cells for examination. Study-level findings and limits: All four CD4+ subsets of Type 1 diabetes patients contained TCRB CDR3s that were moderately but significantly shorter.

The sequenced template was cDNA made from the entire isolated RNA. Clones were sequenced by immunoSEQ multiplex PCR, and TCRdb holds only the in-frame ones, with some missing. The sample has hundreds of thousands of clones, about 14% seen once. Sequenced material: naive CD4+ T cells from blood. This TCR was recovered from a man in his late teens or twenties with type 1 diabetes.

DNA for the CDR3: TGCGCCAGCAGCCCAGGGGGCGCGACCAAAAACATTCAGTACTTC. This sequence encodes CASSPGGATKNIQYF. The genes are TRBV5-1 and TRBJ2-4, with 8 bases fitting TRBD1. The trim removed 4 bases at V and 2 bases at J, leaving 5 bases unmatched. Germline loops: CDR1 SGHRS, CDR2 YFSETQ. The length of the CDR3 is 15 residues.